The rows below give T cell receptor beta chains drawn from one sample of a study of CD8 T cells in Susac syndrome. TCRdb reanalysed the immunoSEQ multiplex PCR reads using MiXCR and keeps one entry per CDR3 protein. The sample includes about 250,000 distinct CDR3 sequences, around 93% of them seen just once. The specimen sequenced was CD4+ T cells from PBMCs. These receptors all stem from a human donor with multiple sclerosis. Both conserved end residues are part of each CDR3. Each record gives: J gene, clone size, D gene, V gene, CDR3 DNA, CDR3 protein. D genes are given only for firm matches. Expanded clones get a size class; other rows say once, few or many, or leave the size out.

>TRBJ2-2|-|-|TRBV19
TGTGCCAGTACACCGGGCTGGGAGCTGTTTTTT
CASTPGWELFF
>TRBJ2-3|once|-|TRBV6-5
TGTGCCAGCAGTTACTCGGGGGCCGGGTCAGATACGCAGTATTTT
CASSYSGAGSDTQYF
>TRBJ2-3|-|-|TRBV6-1
TGTGCCAGCAGTGAATATACAGGGAGGACAGATACGCAGTATTTT
CASSEYTGRTDTQYF
>TRBJ2-7|-|-|TRBV10-3
TGTGCCATCAGTGAGTCCGGAGGGGTTAGGGCCTACGAGCAGTACTTC
CAISESGGVRAYEQYF
>TRBJ1-4|-|TRBD1|TRBV12-3/TRBV12-4
TGTGCCAGCAGGGACAGGGGTCGGTCTAATGAAAAACTGTTTTTT
CASRDRGRSNEKLFF
>TRBJ1-1|-|-|TRBV6-9
TGTGCCAGCGACACTGAAGCTTTCTTT
CASDTEAFF
>TRBJ2-4|-|TRBD1|TRBV5-6
TGTGCCAGCAGCTTTTATTTGATCCAAGGCCCGGGACAGGGTTCGAGAGCCAAAAACATTCAGTACTTC
CASSFYLIQGPGQGSRAKNIQYF
>TRBJ2-7|-|TRBD1|TRBV5-1
TGCGCCAGCAGCGGGACAGGAGAACTTCCCCCCGACTACGAGCAGTACTTC
CASSGTGELPPDYEQYF
>TRBJ2-1|-|TRBD1|TRBV3-1
TGTGCCAGCAGCCAAGGGACAGGGGGCTCCTACAATGAGCAGTTCTTC
CASSQGTGGSYNEQFF
>TRBJ2-4|-|-|TRBV3-1
TGTGCCAGCAGCCAGGGTACAGGGAAAGGGAACCACTACTTC
CASSQGTGKGNHYF
>TRBJ2-3|-|-|TRBV24-1
TGTGCCACCAGTGACCCCGTCCGGGCAGGGGATACGCAGTATTTT
CATSDPVRAGDTQYF
>TRBJ1-2|-|-|TRBV4-1
TGCGCCAGCAGCCAAGTGGAGGGGAGCTATGGCTACACCTTC
CASSQVEGSYGYTF
>TRBJ2-5|-|-|TRBV9
TGTGCCAGCAGCGCTGAACTGGGGGCCCAGTACTTC
CASSAELGAQYF